The text below deals with one TCR beta chain. These data belong to a study of blood T cell repertoires in COVID-19. Study details: The United States, Italy and Spain were the sources of the acute and convalescent COVID-19 samples. The cDNA or gDNA used as material had been derived from T cells, B-cell-depleted T cells, or PBMCs.

Original analysis: Amplification of reference gene primers was used by the study to estimate nucleated cell counts. This table comes from immunoSEQ multiplex PCR, and its TCRdb copy is limited to in-frame clones, with some not included. The V and J calls and clone size are taken from that table; D and trimming were inferred from the DNA. Of approximately 260,000 clones detected, 84% appear once; the ten largest clones hold over 8.5%. The CDR3 contains 11 residues. Trimming cost V 6 bases and J 8 bases, with 10 bases left between them. Sample: peripheral blood. The rearrangement joins TRBV12-3 or TRBV12-4 to TRBJ1-2; D not certain. The source of this sequence is a human donor in a cohort sampled during active COVID-19. The CDR3 sequence: CASSPGTGYTF. The CDR3 DNA follows: TGTGCCAGCAGCCCCGGTACGGGCTACACCTTC.